These 8 T cell receptor beta chains were sequenced from one sample in a study of control samples from healthy donors and cancer patients. This table comes from immunoSEQ multiplex PCR, and its TCRdb copy is limited to in-frame clones, with some not included. This table has fewer than 250,000 clones, roughly nine tenths appearing once. The source material was blood. Every receptor here comes from a man younger than 40 in good health.

The V call is TRBV19, the J call TRBJ2-3; the D gene is possibly TRBD1 (6 bases). V was shortened by 6 bases and J by 2 bases, with 9 bases between the two germline ends. The CDR3 loop spans 13 amino acids. Germline V CDR1 and CDR2: LNHDA, SQIVND (reference sequence). The CDR3 sequence is CASRAGATDTQYF. The CDR3 nucleotides read TGTGCCAGTAGGGCAGGGGCCACAGATACGCAGTATTTT.

The chain employs TRBV27 and TRBJ2-7, with TRBD2 matching 11 bases. CDR1 is MNHEY and CDR2 is SMNVEV in the germline V gene (reference sequence). The trim removed 5 bases at V and 2 bases at J, leaving 8 bases unmatched. The length of the CDR3 is 16 residues. CDR3 bases: TGTGCCAGCAGTCCTCAGACTAGCGGGGCAACCTACGAGCAGTACTTC. It codes for CASSPQTSGATYEQYF.

On this clone: Different DNA sequences within this sample yield the same CDR3. The chain has TRBV6-5 and TRBJ1-5, with a weak D call TRBD1 (5 bases). This CDR3 has 14 residues. Germline CDR1 reads MNHEY; CDR2 reads SVGAGI. Deletions cut 0 bases from V and 2 bases from J, with 5 bases between. This CDR3 is CASSYSGGNQPQHF. In DNA form, the CDR3 reads TGTGCCAGCAGTTACTCAGGGGGCAATCAGCCCCAGCATTTT.

This chain joins TRBV14 and TRBJ1-1; D gene uncertain. Germline CDR1 SGHDN, CDR2 FVKESK. The CDR3 runs to 14 residues. Deletions cut 1 base from V and 5 bases from J, with 11 bases between. CDR3 sequence (DNA): TGTGCCAGCAGCCAAGGTCGGGTGGGAACTGAAGCTTTCTTT. Translated, it gives CASSQGRVGTEAFF. Full variable domain (missing parts from reference TRBV14 and TRBJ1-1): EAGVTQFPSHSVIEKGQTVTLRCDPISGHDNLYWYRRVMGKEIKFLLHFVKESKQDESGMPNNRFLAERTGGTYSTLKVQPAELEDSGVYFCASSQGRVGTEAFFGQGTRLTVV.

The V gene is TRBV25-1, the J gene TRBJ2-7, with TRBD1 matching 7 bases. The CDR3 length is 14 residues. In germline, CDR1 is MGHDK, CDR2 SYGVNS. V was clipped by 5 bases and J by 4 bases; unmatched bases: 8. CDR3 bases: TGTGCCAGCAGTAGTTACAGGGGCTGGTACGAGCAGTACTTC. Translating it yields CASSSYRGWYEQYF.

The rearrangement links TRBV11-2 to TRBJ1-3; D is perhaps TRBD1 (6 bases). V was shortened by 2 bases and J by 0 bases, with 14 bases between the two germline ends. Germline CDR1 SGHAT, CDR2 FQNNGV. This CDR3 is built from 17 residues. Here the CDR3 reads CASSLHAGANSGNTIYF. The CDR3 region has the DNA TGTGCCAGCAGCTTACATGCAGGGGCGAACTCTGGAAACACCATATATTTT.

The rearrangement joins TRBV5-6 to TRBJ2-2, with no clear D. V lost 2 bases, J lost 7 bases, and 6 bases lay in between. CDR3 length: 12 amino acids. Looked up from germline, CDR1 is SGHDT and CDR2 is YYEEEE. CDR3 residues: CASSFAGGELFF. The DNA of the CDR3 is TGTGCCAGCAGCTTTGCCGGCGGGGAGCTGTTTTTT.

The chain uses TRBV29-1 and TRBJ2-7, with D perhaps given as TRBD1 or TRBD2 (6 bases each). V shed 5 bases and J shed 6 bases, with 20 bases lying between them. This CDR3 comprises 14 residues. Germline CDR1 SQVTM, CDR2 ANQGSEA. CDR3 protein: CSVTQTGGPGEQYF. The CDR3 nucleotides are TGCAGCGTTACCCAGACTGGGGGGCCAGGCGAGCAGTACTTC.